One and the same sample provided the 30 T cell receptor beta chains below, sequenced in a study of lung T cells in sarcoidosis with Löfgren's syndrome. TCRdb redid the calling of the reads with MiXCR, one entry per CDR3 protein. The data contain roughly 2,700 distinct CDR3 sequences, roughly 27% of them seen just once; the ten biggest clones take up around 13%. What was sequenced was CD4+ T cells from bronchoalveolar lavage. The receptors shown here come from a human donor with sarcoidosis (Löfgren's syndrome or another form), or a control subject (not recorded which).

Concerning this clonotype itself: Germline is not matched at one junction end, which may reflect a read error. The genes are TRBV7-9 and TRBJ2-1; 9 nucleotides align to TRBD2. The germline V gene has CDR1 SEHNR and CDR2 FQNEAQ (reference sequence). The CDR3 loop spans 15 amino acids. CDR3 nucleotides: TGTGCCAGCAGCTTGGGAGCGGGGGGAATCAATGAGCAGCTCTTC. It yields the protein CASSLGAGGINEQLF. The full variable domain, with the rest looked up from reference TRBV7-9 and TRBJ2-1, is DTGVSQNPRHKITKRGQNVTFRCDPISEHNRLYWYRQTLGQGPEFLTYFQNEAQLEKSRLLSDRFSAERPKGSFSTLEIQRTEQGDSAMYLCASSLGAGGINEQLFGPGTRLTVL.

In the case of this clonotype: The CDR3 carries no conserved terminal phenylalanine or tryptophan, so it likely arises from a read error. The chain employs TRBV19 and TRBJ1-1; D gene uncertain. Germline CDR1 LNHDA, CDR2 SQIVND (reference sequence). The CDR3 runs to 14 residues. CDR3: CASRGLSLNAEAFL. The CDR3 DNA reads as TGTGCCAGTAGAGGTCTCAGCTTGAACGCTGAAGCTTTCCTT.

This clonotype has only a few counts. The rearrangement uses TRBV11-2 and TRBJ2-5; 14 positions match TRBD2. CDR3 size: 15 residues. The V gene end was trimmed by 6 bases and the J gene end by 3 bases; junction bases not matched to a gene: 3. Germline V CDR1 and CDR2: SGHAT, FQNNGV. CDR3 sequence (DNA): TGTGCCAGCAGTCAGGGACTAGCGGGGGAAGAGACCCAGTACTTC. It is translated as CASSQGLAGEETQYF. Looking up the rest from reference TRBV11-2 and TRBJ2-5 gives the full variable domain: EAGVAQSPRYKIIEKRQSVAFWCNPISGHATLYWYQQILGQGPKLLIQFQNNGVVDDSQLPKDRFSAERLKGVDSTLKIQPAKLEDSAVYLCASSQGLAGEETQYFGPGTRLLVL.

Judged by abundance, this clonotype is medium-sized. The CDR3 DNA reads as TGTGCCAGCAGCCCCATTAGGGAGAACACTGAAGCTTTCTTT. Translating it yields CASSPIRENTEAFF. This chain uses TRBV6-1 with TRBJ1-1; D gene unclear. V shed 6 bases and J shed 1 base, with 12 bases lying between them. Germline CDR1 MNHNS, CDR2 SASEGT. The CDR3 has 14 residues.

The chain links TRBV5-1 to TRBJ2-5, with D perhaps TRBD1 (6 bases). CDR1 is SGHRS, CDR2 YFSETQ, per germline. V dropped 6 bases and J dropped 1 base, with 10 bases sitting between them. The CDR3 is 13 residues long. CDR3 DNA sequence: TGCGCCAGCATGACAGGCCCCCAAGAGACCCAGTACTTC. It is translated as CASMTGPQETQYF. Combining the CDR3 with reference TRBV5-1 and TRBJ2-5 gives the whole variable domain KAGVTQTPRYLIKTRGQQVTLSCSPISGHRSVSWYQQTPGQGLQFLFEYFSETQRNKGNFPGRFSGRQFSNSRSEMNVSTLELGDSALYLCASMTGPQETQYFGPGTRLLVL.

A remark on this clonotype: This could be a read error, since a much larger clone is one nucleotide away. The J gene is TRBJ2-3, the V gene TRBV10-3, with TRBD2 matching over 12 bases. V lost 6 bases, J lost 2 bases, and 6 bases stayed unmatched. This CDR3 region has 16 residues. Germline loops: CDR1 ENHRY, CDR2 SYGVKD. The DNA for the CDR3 is TGTGCCATCAGCCCCGGACTAGCGGGGACCACAGATACGCAGTATTTT. It codes for CAISPGLAGTTDTQYF.

Judged by abundance, this clonotype is medium-sized. The J gene is TRBJ1-6, the V gene TRBV12-3 or TRBV12-4; D might be TRBD1 (6 bases). V lost 7 bases and J lost 6, with 13 bases in between. The CDR3 is made up of 14 amino acids. CDR3 sequence: CASNRDIGNSPLHF. CDR3 DNA: TGTGCCAGCAATCGGGACATCGGTAATTCACCCCTCCACTTT.

By proportion, this clonotype is medium-sized. As DNA, the CDR3 is TGTGCCAGCAGTGTCTGGCACACTGAAGCTTTCTTT. This translates into CASSVWHTEAFF. The rearrangement uses TRBV2 and TRBJ1-1, with D unclear. Germline V gives CDR1 SNHLY, CDR2 FYNNEI. The CDR3 covers 12 residues. V gave up 4 bases and J gave up 3 bases, with 6 bases separating them.

As regards this clonotype: A much larger clone lies a single base off, so this may be a read error. The chain joins TRBV12-5 to TRBJ1-5; D is unresolved. V shed 0 bases and J shed 7 bases, with 22 bases lying between them. Germline V gene data show CDR1 as LGHNT and CDR2 as FRNRAP. This CDR3 is built from 18 residues. The CDR3 loop is CASGLVPDGLIVGQPQHF. Here the CDR3 DNA reads TGTGCTAGTGGTTTGGTACCGGACGGACTAATAGTGGGGCAGCCCCAGCATTTT. The full variable domain, its missing parts supplied by reference TRBV12-5 and TRBJ1-5, is DARVTQTPRHKVTEMGQEVTMRCQPILGHNTVFWYRQTMMQGLELLAYFRNRAPLDDSGMPKDRFSAEMPDATLATLKIQPSEPRDSAVYFCASGLVPDGLIVGQPQHFGDGTRLSIL.

In regard to this clonotype: This may come from a read error, since a much larger clone is one base off. As the CDR3 is not closed by the conserved phenylalanine or tryptophan, this likely results from a read error. The chain uses TRBV2 and TRBJ1-1; D gene uncertain. This CDR3 is built from 11 residues. CDR1 is SNHLY, CDR2 FYNNEI, per germline. Deletions cut 5 bases from V and 5 bases from J, with 6 bases between. The CDR3 sequence: CASSYQTEAFL. In nucleotides, the CDR3 is TGTGCCAGCAGTTACCAGACTGAAGCTTTCCTT.

This clonotype is medium-sized by share. The V gene is TRBV30, the J gene TRBJ1-5, with 7 bases lining up with TRBD1. The CDR3 length is 15 residues. CDR1 and CDR2 (germline): GTSNPN, SVGIG (reference sequence). The J segment lost 6 bases and the V segment lost 0 bases, leaving 8 bases of the junction unmatched. The CDR3: CAWSVQGTVVQPQHF. In nucleotides, the CDR3 is TGTGCCTGGAGTGTACAGGGGACAGTGGTTCAGCCCCAGCATTTT.

By frequency in the sample, this clonotype is medium-sized. The junction departs from germline at one end; a sequencing error may be responsible. This chain links TRBV6-1 with TRBJ1-2; D unresolved. CDR1 and CDR2 from the germline V gene are MNHNS and SASEGT. This CDR3 contains 12 residues. CDR3 sequence (DNA): TGTGCCAGCAGCCGGAAGCCCGGTGGCTACGCCTTC. This encodes CASSRKPGGYAF.

In its sample, this clonotype is medium-sized (0.01 to 0.1%). The chain joins TRBV27 to TRBJ2-2; 9 bases line up with TRBD1. Trimming cost V 0 bases and J 2 bases; bases outside gene matches: 7. Germline loops: CDR1 MNHEY, CDR2 SMNVEV (reference sequence). This CDR3 is 18 amino acids long. DNA for the CDR3: TGTGCCAGCAGTTTATCAGCGACAGGGGGACTCAACACCGGGGAGCTGTTTTTT. Translating gives CASSLSATGGLNTGELFF.

By sample share, this clonotype is medium-sized. The chain is built from TRBV10-3 and TRBJ2-3; D tentatively reads TRBD1 or TRBD2 (5 bases each). Germline V gene lookup returns CDR1 ENHRY and CDR2 SYGVKD. The CDR3 covers 14 residues. With 6 bases removed from V and 2 bases from J, the gap between germline ends came to 12 bases. CDR3 amino acids: CAIRGDGNTDTQYF. The CDR3 DNA reads as TGTGCCATCAGGGGGGACGGAAACACAGATACGCAGTATTTT.

Only a few counts were recorded for this clonotype. A read error is possible here, since a much larger clone lies one base away. V and J are TRBV5-1 and TRBJ2-1; tentative D call: TRBD1 (5 bases). The CDR3 has 13 residues. Per germline, CDR1 SGHRS and CDR2 YFSETQ. The CDR3 bases are TGCGCCAGCAGCTTAGGGGCAGACAATGAGCAGCTCTTC. This sequence encodes CASSLGADNEQLF. The full variable domain, rest sourced from reference TRBV5-1 and TRBJ2-1, is KAGVTQTPRYLIKTRGQQVTLSCSPISGHRSVSWYQQTPGQGLQFLFEYFSETQRNKGNFPGRFSGRQFSNSRSEMNVSTLELGDSALYLCASSLGADNEQLFGPGTRLTVL.

Of note for this clonotype: Being one base from a much bigger clone, this may be a read error. The rearrangement uses TRBV4-1 and TRBJ2-7; TRBD1 aligns across 7 bases. The CDR3 covers 13 residues. V gave up 3 bases and J gave up 5 bases; unmatched junction bases: 4. Per germline, CDR1 MGHRA and CDR2 YSYEKL. This chain's CDR3 is CASSQRQGHEQYF. The CDR3 coding sequence is TGCGCCAGCAGCCAGAGACAGGGCCACGAGCAGTACTTC.

By share, this clonotype ranks as medium-sized. This rearrangement joins TRBV20-1 to TRBJ2-3; 8 bases agree with TRBD2. Germline values: CDR1 DFQATT, CDR2 SNEGSKA (reference sequence). J was trimmed by 2 bases and V by 5 bases; bases with no gene match: 6. The CDR3 covers 14 residues. CDR3 protein: CSASSGGDTDTQYF. In DNA, the CDR3 is TGCAGTGCTTCGAGCGGGGGTGACACAGATACGCAGTATTTT.

The chain carries TRBV7-9 and TRBJ1-1; TRBD1 agrees at 9 bases. Germline V gives CDR1 SEHNR, CDR2 FQNEAQ (reference sequence). The CDR3 is made up of 15 amino acids. V lost 0 bases and J lost 5; bases outside the gene matches: 4. CDR3 in DNA: TGTGCCAGCAGCTTAGCACAGGGGGCGCGAACTGAAGCTTTCTTT. Translating it yields CASSLAQGARTEAFF.

This clonotype was recorded many times. This chain uses TRBV11-2 with TRBJ2-7; 8 bases map to TRBD2. V lost 5 bases to trimming and J lost 5 bases; unmatched junction nucleotides: 14. Germline CDR1 is SGHAT and CDR2 is FQNNGV. This CDR3 has 16 residues. This CDR3 is CASSPLGLVGRDEQYF. CDR3 sequence (DNA): TGTGCCAGCAGCCCCCTGGGACTAGTGGGACGGGACGAGCAGTACTTC.

On this clonotype itself: A read error may be the cause here, since a much bigger clone is one base away. The rearrangement links TRBV20-1 to TRBJ2-3, with 8 bases aligning to TRBD1. The closer fit of TRBJ1-5 to the DNA end suggests the J call may be wrong. The CDR3 consists of 14 residues. CDR1 is DFQATT and CDR2 is SNEGSKA in the germline V gene (reference sequence). Here the CDR3 DNA reads TGCGGTGCTAGAGAGGGACAGGTAGACGATACGCAGCATTTT. Residues: CGAREGQVDDTQHF.

This clonotype is categorized as medium-sized. The gene calls are TRBV10-3 and TRBJ2-5; 7 bases agree with TRBD1. Germline V gene sequence: CDR1 ENHRY, CDR2 SYGVKD. With 6 bases clipped from V and 0 bases from J, the junction kept 4 bases outside the gene matches. The CDR3 sequence is 14 residues long. CDR3 bases: TGTGCCATCAGGGGCGACAGGGACCAAGAGACCCAGTACTTC. Translation gives CAIRGDRDQETQYF.

This clonotype is labeled as medium-sized (0.01 to 0.1%). This rearrangement joins TRBV7-2 to TRBJ2-3; the D is unclear. This CDR3 has 15 amino acids. V gave up 5 bases and J gave up 0 bases, with 12 bases separating them. Germline CDR1 and CDR2: SGHTA and FQGNSA. The CDR3 here is CASSNSYQSTDTQYF. CDR3 sequence (DNA): TGTGCCAGCAGCAACTCATATCAAAGCACAGATACGCAGTATTTT. Full variable domain (remainder filled in from reference TRBV7-2 and TRBJ2-3): GAGVSQSPSNKVTEKGKDVELRCDPISGHTALYWYRQSLGQGLEFLIYFQGNSAPDKSGLPSDRFSAERTGGSVSTLTIQRTQQEDSAVYLCASSNSYQSTDTQYFGPGTRLTVL.

This clonotype is termed medium-sized. The genes are TRBV6-1 and TRBJ2-1; D possibly corresponds to TRBD1 (8 bases). The germline V gene encodes CDR1 MNHNS and CDR2 SASEGT. The CDR3 contains 16 residues. V was cut by 5 bases and J by 5 bases, with 19 bases left in between. The CDR3 protein is CASSPRGGTGHNEQFF. CDR3 DNA sequence: TGTGCCAGCAGTCCCCGGGGAGGGACAGGCCACAATGAGCAGTTCTTC.

Of note for this clonotype: It may be a read error: a sequence one base away is much more abundant. The rearrangement joins TRBV11-2 to TRBJ2-5; 15 bases agree with TRBD2. Germline CDR1 SGHAT, CDR2 FQNNGV. The CDR3 runs 16 residues. The CDR3 region is CASSLGLAGGHETQHF. DNA for the CDR3: TGTGCCAGCAGCCTAGGACTAGCGGGGGGGCATGAGACCCAGCACTTC.

By share of the sample, this clonotype is medium-sized. The V call is TRBV20-1, the J call TRBJ1-2; TRBD1 matches 8 bases. CDR1 and CDR2 (germline): DFQATT, SNEGSKA (reference sequence). The CDR3 contains 17 residues. After removal of 2 bases from V and 4 bases from J, the junction contained 15 bases not matched to a gene. CDR3 in amino acids: CSARPQGADRYSYGYTF. DNA of the CDR3: TGCAGTGCTAGACCGCAGGGGGCGGATCGCTATAGCTATGGCTACACCTTC.

In its sample, this clonotype ranks as medium-sized. At one end, the junction sequence differs from germline, possibly due to a read error. The rearrangement joins TRBV20-1 to TRBJ2-1; the match to TRBD2 covers 16 bases. The CDR3 consists of 21 residues. Germline CDR1 DFQATT, CDR2 SNEGSKA (reference sequence). The CDR3 is CSARALTGTSGRARSYNEQLF. The CDR3 nucleotides are TGCAGTGCTAGAGCCCTTACCGGGACTAGCGGGAGGGCCCGCTCCTACAATGAGCAGCTCTTC.

This clonotype qualifies as medium-sized. The chain employs TRBV28 and TRBJ2-5; 7 bases line up with TRBD1. Germline-derived CDR1 and CDR2 are MDHEN and SYDVKM. This CDR3 comprises 17 residues. The ends lost 8 bases at V and 4 bases at J; junction bases unmatched: 19. CDR3 nucleotides: TGTGCCAGCTCGCGTCCGGTGGCCAGGGGGAAGCGAGAGACCCAGTACTTC. Translation gives CASSRPVARGKRETQYF. Combining the CDR3 with reference TRBV28 and TRBJ2-5 gives the whole variable domain DVKVTQSSRYLVKRTGEKVFLECVQDMDHENMFWYRQDPGLGLRLIYFSYDVKMKEKGDIPEGYSVSREKKERFSLILESASTNQTSMYLCASSRPVARGKRETQYFGPGTRLLVL.

Relative to its sample, this clonotype is medium-sized (0.01 to 0.1%). The gene calls are TRBV15 and TRBJ2-3; D not resolved. Germline CDR1 is LNHNV and CDR2 is YYDKDF (reference sequence). Trimming cost V 0 bases and J 10 bases, with 8 bases left between them. The CDR3 covers 12 residues. The CDR3 sequence: CATSRDRTSQYF. CDR3 nucleotide sequence: TGTGCCACCAGCAGAGATAGGACGTCGCAGTATTTT.

By proportion, this clonotype is medium-sized. V gene TRBV12-5 combines with J gene TRBJ1-2; D remains ambiguous. Germline-derived CDR1 and CDR2 are LGHNT and FRNRAP. The CDR3 loop spans 12 amino acids. In DNA form, the CDR3 reads TGTGCCTCGTCCGTGCTTAACTATGGCTACACCTTC. It encodes CASSVLNYGYTF. The full variable domain, its missing parts supplied by reference TRBV12-5 and TRBJ1-2, is DARVTQTPRHKVTEMGQEVTMRCQPILGHNTVFWYRQTMMQGLELLAYFRNRAPLDDSGMPKDRFSAEMPDATLATLKIQPSEPRDSAVYFCASSVLNYGYTFGSGTRLTVV.

This clonotype is termed medium-sized. The chain employs TRBV2 and TRBJ1-3; D unclear. The CDR3 runs to 13 residues. The V and J ends lost 6 bases and 1 base respectively, with 7 bases between them. CDR1 and CDR2 (germline): SNHLY, FYNNEI. The CDR3: CASRWESGNTIYF. CDR3 DNA sequence: TGTGCCAGCAGATGGGAGTCTGGAAACACCATATATTTT. The full variable domain, rest sourced from reference TRBV2 and TRBJ1-3, is EPEVTQTPSHQVTQMGQEVILRCVPISNHLYFYWYRQILGQKVEFLVSFYNNEISEKSEIFDDQFSVERPDGSNFTLKIRSTKLEDSAMYFCASRWESGNTIYFGEGSWLTVV.